Listed below are T cell receptor beta chains from one sample, sequenced in a study of vaccination effects on CD4 cells after COVID-19. Antigens of these TCRs are unknown. Clones were sequenced by immunoSEQ multiplex PCR, and TCRdb holds only the in-frame ones, with some missing. The sample has tens of thousands of clones, over 60% seen once; the top ten hold 3% to 4%. Sequencing used CD4+ T cells from PBMCs cultured without peptide, obtained after COVID-19 vaccination. These receptors all stem from a human donor who had a prior SARS-CoV-2 infection. The CDR3 runs from the conserved cysteine through the conserved F or W. Fields, in order: CDR3 DNA, CDR3 protein, J gene, D gene, clone size, V gene. A D gene is named only where the DNA matches it firmly. Clone size appears in some rows only: once, few, many, or a class for an expanded clone.

cdr3_nt: TGTGCCAGCAGTTACTACCGGGGCACAGATACGCAGTATTTT
cdr3_aa: CASSYYRGTDTQYF
j_call: TRBJ2-3
d_call: NA
clone_size: NA
v_call: TRBV6-5

cdr3_nt: TGTGCCAGCAGTGAAAGACAGGGGATTCTCTCCTACGAGCAGTACTTC
cdr3_aa: CASSERQGILSYEQYF
j_call: TRBJ2-7
d_call: TRBD1
clone_size: NA
v_call: TRBV6-1

cdr3_nt: TGTGCCTGCGGTCTGCGGAACACTGAAGCTTTCTTT
cdr3_aa: CACGLRNTEAFF
j_call: TRBJ1-1
d_call: NA
clone_size: NA
v_call: TRBV30

cdr3_nt: TGTGCCAGCAGCCCGAGAGGCCTTTCTGGAAACACCATATATTTT
cdr3_aa: CASSPRGLSGNTIYF
j_call: TRBJ1-3
d_call: NA
clone_size: NA
v_call: TRBV5-6

cdr3_nt: TGCAGTGCTAGTGCTCTTGCTAGAGGGACCCAGCATTTT
cdr3_aa: CSASALARGTQHF
j_call: TRBJ1-5
d_call: NA
clone_size: NA
v_call: TRBV20-1

cdr3_nt: TGTGCCAGCAGCAAAGGTCCCAGGGAGGCTGGAGAGCAGTACTTC
cdr3_aa: CASSKGPREAGEQYF
j_call: TRBJ2-7
d_call: NA
clone_size: few
v_call: TRBV21-1

cdr3_nt: TGTGCCAGCAGTTCAAGACCAAGACGAGAAGCTTTCTTT
cdr3_aa: CASSSRPRREAFF
j_call: TRBJ1-1
d_call: NA
clone_size: NA
v_call: TRBV28

cdr3_nt: TGCAGCGTCCAAACCGCGGGGTACACAGATACGCAGTATTTT
cdr3_aa: CSVQTAGYTDTQYF
j_call: TRBJ2-3
d_call: NA
clone_size: NA
v_call: TRBV29-1

cdr3_nt: TGTGCCAGCAGCAGAGGGACAGGAGACACAGATACGCAGTATTTT
cdr3_aa: CASSRGTGDTDTQYF
j_call: TRBJ2-3
d_call: TRBD1
clone_size: NA
v_call: TRBV7-8

cdr3_nt: TGTGCCAGCAGCCAAGTCGGGCAGGGGCTCTACAATGAGCAGTTCTTC
cdr3_aa: CASSQVGQGLYNEQFF
j_call: TRBJ2-1
d_call: NA
clone_size: NA
v_call: TRBV4-2